This TCR beta chain is drawn from a study of identical twins. Whole-study findings and limits: Analyses of zero insertions could be partly confounded by invariant MAIT and iNKT cells. In cord blood, abundant beta clonotypes had fewer insertions; memory showed no trend.

In every case, the donor was a healthy Caucasian. TCRdb ran MiXCR on the 5' RACE reads and lists one entry per CDR3 protein. This sample has 350,000 to 450,000 distinct CDR3 sequences, with about 18% found just once. The CDR3 sequence is 20 residues long. The J segment lost 3 bases and the V segment lost 5 bases, leaving 21 bases of the junction unmatched. The germline V gene has CDR1 SGHAT and CDR2 FQNNGV. This clonotype has ten or more counts. Its specificity is not known. The chain couples TRBV11-2 to TRBJ2-5; 10 bases map to TRBD1. The sequencing sample was made of naive T cells sorted from blood. This sequence originates from a man in his forties or fifties in good health. The CDR3 DNA sequence: TGTGCCAGCAGCCCCCGGGACAGGGGTTTTTCCAACATAGCCAAAGAGACCCAGTACTTC. This translates into CASSPRDRGFSNIAKETQYF.